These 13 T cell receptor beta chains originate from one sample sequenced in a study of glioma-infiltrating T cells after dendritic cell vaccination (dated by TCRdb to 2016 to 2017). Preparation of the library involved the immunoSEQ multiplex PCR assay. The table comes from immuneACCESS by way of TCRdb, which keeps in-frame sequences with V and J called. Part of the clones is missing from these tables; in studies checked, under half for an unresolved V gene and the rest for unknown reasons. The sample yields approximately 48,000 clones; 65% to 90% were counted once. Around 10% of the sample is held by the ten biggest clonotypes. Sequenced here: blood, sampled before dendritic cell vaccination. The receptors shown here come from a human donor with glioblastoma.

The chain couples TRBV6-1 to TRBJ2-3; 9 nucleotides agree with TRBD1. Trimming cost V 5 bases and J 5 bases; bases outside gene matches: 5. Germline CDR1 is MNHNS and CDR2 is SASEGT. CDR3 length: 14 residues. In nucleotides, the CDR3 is TGTGCCAGCAGTACACAGGGGGCGGGAGATACGCAGTATTTT. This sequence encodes CASSTQGAGDTQYF.

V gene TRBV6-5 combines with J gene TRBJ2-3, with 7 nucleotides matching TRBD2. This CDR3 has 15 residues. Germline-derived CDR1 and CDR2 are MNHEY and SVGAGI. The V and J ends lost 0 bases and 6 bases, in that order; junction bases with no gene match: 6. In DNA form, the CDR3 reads TGTGCCAGCAGTTACTCGCTAGCGGAGGTGGATACGCAGTATTTT. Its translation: CASSYSLAEVDTQYF.

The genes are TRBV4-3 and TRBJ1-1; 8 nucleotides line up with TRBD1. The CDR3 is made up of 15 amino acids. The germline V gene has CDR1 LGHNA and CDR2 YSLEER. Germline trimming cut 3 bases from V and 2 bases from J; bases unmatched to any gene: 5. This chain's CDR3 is CASSHYDRGNTEAFF. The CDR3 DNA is TGCGCCAGCAGCCATTACGACAGGGGAAACACTGAAGCTTTCTTT.

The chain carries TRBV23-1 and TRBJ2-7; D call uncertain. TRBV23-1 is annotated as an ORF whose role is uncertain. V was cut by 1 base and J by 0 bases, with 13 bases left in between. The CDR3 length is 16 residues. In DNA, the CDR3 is TGCGCCAGCAGTCAATATGGCTGGCAGGACTCCTACGAGCAGTACTTC. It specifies CASSQYGWQDSYEQYF.

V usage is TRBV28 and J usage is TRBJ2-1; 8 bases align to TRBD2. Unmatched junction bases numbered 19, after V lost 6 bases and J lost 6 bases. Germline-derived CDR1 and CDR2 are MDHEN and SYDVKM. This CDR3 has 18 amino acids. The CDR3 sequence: CASSDSPGLGSLGNEQFF. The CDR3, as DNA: TGTGCCAGCAGCGATTCGCCGGGACTAGGATCCCTGGGCAATGAGCAGTTCTTC.

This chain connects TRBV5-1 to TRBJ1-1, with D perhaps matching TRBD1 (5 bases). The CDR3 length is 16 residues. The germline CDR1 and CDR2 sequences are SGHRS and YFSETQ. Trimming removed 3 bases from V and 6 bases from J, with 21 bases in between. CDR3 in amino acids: CASSSDVGGGKAEAFF. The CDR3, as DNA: TGCGCCAGCAGCTCCGACGTTGGGGGGGGGAAGGCTGAAGCTTTCTTT.

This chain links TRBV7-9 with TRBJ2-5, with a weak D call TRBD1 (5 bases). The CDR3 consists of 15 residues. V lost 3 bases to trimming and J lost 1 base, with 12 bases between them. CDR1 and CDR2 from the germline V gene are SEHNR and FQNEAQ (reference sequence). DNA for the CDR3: TGTGCCAGCAGCTTTGGGGCAGGGCCCCAAGAGACCCAGTACTTC. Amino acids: CASSFGAGPQETQYF.

CDR3: CASSREGNQPQHF. The CDR3 DNA follows: TGTGCCAGCAGTCGGGAGGGGAATCAGCCCCAGCATTTT. V is TRBV2 and J is TRBJ1-5; possibly TRBD1 for D (5 bases). Trimming left V 5 bases short and J 4 bases short, with 9 bases between. CDR3 length: 13 residues. The V gene's germline CDR1 is SNHLY and CDR2 FYNNEI.

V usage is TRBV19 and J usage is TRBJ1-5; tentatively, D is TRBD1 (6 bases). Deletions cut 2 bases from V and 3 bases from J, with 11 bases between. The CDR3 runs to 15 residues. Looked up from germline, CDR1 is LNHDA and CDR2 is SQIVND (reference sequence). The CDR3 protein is CASSIRQGNNQPQHF. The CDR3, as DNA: TGTGCCAGTAGTATACGGCAGGGGAACAATCAGCCCCAGCATTTT.

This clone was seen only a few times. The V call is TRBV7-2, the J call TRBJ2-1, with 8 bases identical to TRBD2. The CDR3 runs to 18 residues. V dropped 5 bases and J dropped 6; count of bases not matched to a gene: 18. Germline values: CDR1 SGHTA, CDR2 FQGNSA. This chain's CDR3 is CASSTRLSGGLRINEQFF. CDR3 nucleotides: TGTGCCAGCAGCACCCGCTTGTCGGGGGGGCTGCGAATCAATGAGCAGTTCTTC.

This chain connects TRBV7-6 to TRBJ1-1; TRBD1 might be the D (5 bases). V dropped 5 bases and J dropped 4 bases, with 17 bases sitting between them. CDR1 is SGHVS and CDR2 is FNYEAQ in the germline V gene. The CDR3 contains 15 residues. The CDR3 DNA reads TGTGCCAGCAGCCCTAGCCCGGGCGGGGGCACTGAAGCTTTCTTT. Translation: CASSPSPGGGTEAFF.

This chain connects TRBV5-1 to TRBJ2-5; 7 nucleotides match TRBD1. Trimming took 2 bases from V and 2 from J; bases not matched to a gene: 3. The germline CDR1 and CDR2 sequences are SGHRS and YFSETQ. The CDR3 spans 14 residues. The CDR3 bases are TGCGCCAGCAGCTTACAGGGGAATCAAGAGACCCAGTACTTC. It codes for CASSLQGNQETQYF.

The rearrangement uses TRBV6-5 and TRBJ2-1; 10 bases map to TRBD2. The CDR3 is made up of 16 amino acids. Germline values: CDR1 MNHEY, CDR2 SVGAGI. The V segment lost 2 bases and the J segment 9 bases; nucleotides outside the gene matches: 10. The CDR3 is CASSYPGTSAAGEQFF. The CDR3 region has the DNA TGTGCCAGCAGTTACCCCGGGACTAGCGCGGCCGGTGAGCAGTTCTTC.